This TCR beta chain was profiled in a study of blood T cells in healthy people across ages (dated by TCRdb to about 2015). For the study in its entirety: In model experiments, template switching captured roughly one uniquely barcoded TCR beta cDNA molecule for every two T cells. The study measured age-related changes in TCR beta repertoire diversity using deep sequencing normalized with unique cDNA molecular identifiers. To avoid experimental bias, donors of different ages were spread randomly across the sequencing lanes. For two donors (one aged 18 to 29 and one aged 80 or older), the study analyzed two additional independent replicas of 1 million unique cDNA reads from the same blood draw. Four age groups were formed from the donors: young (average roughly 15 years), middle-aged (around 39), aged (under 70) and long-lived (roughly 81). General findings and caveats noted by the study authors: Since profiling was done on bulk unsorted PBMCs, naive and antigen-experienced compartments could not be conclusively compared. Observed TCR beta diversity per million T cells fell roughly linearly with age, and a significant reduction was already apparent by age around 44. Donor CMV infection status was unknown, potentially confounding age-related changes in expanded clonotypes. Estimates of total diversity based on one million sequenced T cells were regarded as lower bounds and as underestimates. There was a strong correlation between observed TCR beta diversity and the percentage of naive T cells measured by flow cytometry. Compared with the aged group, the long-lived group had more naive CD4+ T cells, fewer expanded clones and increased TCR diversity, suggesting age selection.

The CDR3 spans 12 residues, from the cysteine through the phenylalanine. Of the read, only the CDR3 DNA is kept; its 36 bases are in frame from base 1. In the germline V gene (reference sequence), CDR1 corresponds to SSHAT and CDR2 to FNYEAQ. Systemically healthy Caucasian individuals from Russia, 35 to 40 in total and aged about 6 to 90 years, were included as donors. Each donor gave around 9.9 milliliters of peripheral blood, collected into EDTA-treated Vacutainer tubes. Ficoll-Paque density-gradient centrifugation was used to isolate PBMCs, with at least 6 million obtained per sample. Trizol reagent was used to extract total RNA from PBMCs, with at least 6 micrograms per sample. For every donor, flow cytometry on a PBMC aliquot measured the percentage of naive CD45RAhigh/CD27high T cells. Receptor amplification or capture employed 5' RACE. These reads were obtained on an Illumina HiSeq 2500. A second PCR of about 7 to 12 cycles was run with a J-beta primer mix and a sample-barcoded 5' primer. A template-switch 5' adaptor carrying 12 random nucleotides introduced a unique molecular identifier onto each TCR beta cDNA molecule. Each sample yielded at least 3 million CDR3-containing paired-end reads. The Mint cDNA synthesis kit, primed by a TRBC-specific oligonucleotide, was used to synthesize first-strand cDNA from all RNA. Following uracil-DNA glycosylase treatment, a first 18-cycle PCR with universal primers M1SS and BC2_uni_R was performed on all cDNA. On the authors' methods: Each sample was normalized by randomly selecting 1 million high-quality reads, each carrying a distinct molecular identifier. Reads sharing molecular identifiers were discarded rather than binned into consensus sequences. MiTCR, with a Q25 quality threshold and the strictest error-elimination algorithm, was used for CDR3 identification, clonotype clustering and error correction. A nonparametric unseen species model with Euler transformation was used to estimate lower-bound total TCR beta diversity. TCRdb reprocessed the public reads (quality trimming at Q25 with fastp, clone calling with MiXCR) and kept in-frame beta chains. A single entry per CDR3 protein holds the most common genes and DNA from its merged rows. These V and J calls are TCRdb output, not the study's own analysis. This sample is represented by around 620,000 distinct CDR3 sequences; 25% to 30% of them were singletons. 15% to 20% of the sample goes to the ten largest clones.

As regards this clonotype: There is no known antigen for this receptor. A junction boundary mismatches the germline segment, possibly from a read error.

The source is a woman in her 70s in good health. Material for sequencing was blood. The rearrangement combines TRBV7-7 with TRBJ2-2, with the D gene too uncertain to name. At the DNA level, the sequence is TGTGCTAGCAGCTCCGACACCGGGGAGCTGTTTTTT. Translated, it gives CASSSDTGELFF.